Presented here are 29 T cell receptor beta chains from one specimen sequenced in a study of yellow fever vaccine responses in identical twins. MiXCR, applied by TCRdb to the RT-PCR reads, yields one record per CDR3 protein. The profile shows under 20,000 distinct CDR3 sequences, roughly 78% of them singletons. Here the sequenced sample was T cells from blood (PBMCs), unsorted or a sorted subset (not recorded which), taken before or after yellow fever vaccination (not recorded which). These receptors all stem from a young woman who received the yellow fever vaccine.

The chain combines TRBV29-1 with TRBJ2-2; D not resolved. The CDR3 consists of 12 residues. V was clipped by 5 bases and J by 4 bases, with 8 bases between them. Germline values: CDR1 SQVTM, CDR2 ANQGSEA. Here the CDR3 DNA reads TGCAGCGTTCTAATAGGCACCGGGGAGCTGTTTTTT. It translates to CSVLIGTGELFF.

The CDR3 loop is CASSSKAYSYEQYV. The CDR3 region has the DNA TGTGCCAGCAGTTCTAAGGCCTACTCCTACGAGCAGTACGTC. The chain joins TRBV12-3 or TRBV12-4 to TRBJ2-7; no clear D. With 4 bases removed from V and 0 bases from J, the gap between germline ends came to 10 bases. The CDR3 contains 14 residues.

This chain joins TRBV11-1 and TRBJ2-7; no clear D gene. V was shortened by 0 bases and J by 6 bases, with 12 bases between the two germline ends. Germline V gene data show CDR1 as SGHAT and CDR2 as FQDESV (reference sequence). The CDR3 runs to 14 residues. CDR3 in DNA: TGTGCCAGCAGCTTAGCCGGTCCCCGAGGCGAGCAGTACTTC. Translation: CASSLAGPRGEQYF.

This chain uses TRBV13 with TRBJ2-5; 10 bases agree with TRBD2. Unmatched junction bases numbered 7, after V lost 5 bases and J lost 1 base. The CDR3 totals 16 residues. Germline V gene lookup returns CDR1 PRHDT and CDR2 FYEKMQ (reference sequence). The CDR3 is CASSLSGLAAQETQYF. The CDR3 DNA sequence: TGTGCCAGCAGCCTTTCTGGACTAGCGGCCCAAGAGACCCAGTACTTC.

This chain uses TRBV11-1 with TRBJ2-1; 10 bases map to TRBD2. Trimming cost V 5 bases and J 5 bases; bases outside gene matches: 9. Per the germline V gene, CDR1 is SGHAT and CDR2 is FQDESV (reference sequence). This CDR3 contains 16 residues. CDR3 sequence (DNA): TGTGCCAGCAGCCCCATTTTTCTAGCGGGGGACAATGAGCAGTTCTTC. Translated: CASSPIFLAGDNEQFF.

The chain employs TRBV7-3 and TRBJ2-7; D is ambiguous. V was pared by 2 bases and J by 4 bases, with 15 bases between. Germline V gene data show CDR1 as SGHTA and CDR2 as FQGTGA. This CDR3 has 15 amino acids. CDR3 amino acids: CASSLWGNSGYEQYF. CDR3 bases: TGTGCCAGCAGCTTATGGGGTAATTCGGGTTACGAGCAGTACTTC.

V and J are TRBV29-1 and TRBJ2-5; D not certain. The V and J ends lost 5 bases and 0 bases respectively, with 10 bases between them. CDR3 length equals 13 residues. Germline CDR1 is SQVTM and CDR2 is ANQGSEA. The CDR3 here is CSVNIEYQETQYF. Here the CDR3 DNA reads TGCAGCGTTAACATCGAGTACCAAGAGACCCAGTACTTC.

This sequence joins TRBV12-3 or TRBV12-4 and TRBJ1-3; perhaps TRBD1 as D (5 bases). The CDR3 loop spans 12 amino acids. The V gene lost 6 bases and the J gene lost 2 bases, with 5 bases spanning the gap. The CDR3 nucleotides read TGTGCCAGCAGGGGACCTGGAAACACCATATATTTT. It specifies CASRGPGNTIYF.

This rearrangement joins TRBV29-1 to TRBJ2-7, with TRBD1 matching 8 bases. The V segment lost 3 bases and the J segment 4 bases; nucleotides outside the gene matches: 5. Per the germline V gene, CDR1 is SQVTM and CDR2 is ANQGSEA. The CDR3 loop spans 13 amino acids. The CDR3 DNA reads as TGCAGCGTTGACGGGCAGGGGGCTTACGAGCAGTACTTC. Protein product: CSVDGQGAYEQYF.

This clonotype was seen only a few times. The rearrangement uses TRBV27 and TRBJ2-2; D is unclear. This CDR3 contains 13 residues. Germline CDR1 and CDR2: MNHEY and SMNVEV (reference sequence). V lost 5 bases, J lost 6 bases, and 10 bases lay in between. This CDR3 is CASSQRLAGELFF. The DNA of the CDR3 is TGTGCCAGCAGTCAGCGACTGGCCGGGGAGCTGTTTTTT.

The CDR3 here is CASSQTGRLAYEQYF. DNA of the CDR3: TGTGCCAGCAGCCAAACGGGACGGCTAGCCTACGAGCAGTACTTC. This chain links TRBV3-1 with TRBJ2-7, with D perhaps matching TRBD1 or TRBD2 (5 bases each). Germline CDR1 and CDR2: LGHDT and YNNKEL (reference sequence). There are 15 residues in the CDR3. V shed 2 bases and J shed 2 bases, with 13 bases lying between them.

The rearrangement links TRBV28 to TRBJ1-5; D ambiguous. Germline CDR1 is MDHEN and CDR2 is SYDVKM. The CDR3 is made up of 11 amino acids. Deletions cut 2 bases from V and 6 bases from J, with 2 bases between. Written as DNA, the CDR3 is TGTGCCAGCAGTTTAAGTCAGCCCCAGCATTTT. This sequence encodes CASSLSQPQHF.

This chain joins TRBV29-1 and TRBJ1-1; 9 bases are a match to TRBD1. This CDR3 region has 14 residues. In germline, CDR1 is SQVTM, CDR2 ANQGSEA. Trimming at V came to 7 bases and at J to 4 bases, leaving 10 bases not matched to a gene. The CDR3 nucleotides read TGCAGCGCTGATCCGGGACAGGGTGTCACTGAAGCTTTCTTT. Translation gives CSADPGQGVTEAFF.

This clonotype was found a few times. The chain is built from TRBV29-1 and TRBJ2-1; D may be TRBD2 (6 bases). CDR1 is SQVTM, CDR2 ANQGSEA, per germline. The CDR3 has 10 amino acids. The V end was cut by 7 bases, the J end by 7 bases, with 8 bases between. The CDR3 reads CSAGDNEQFF. DNA for the CDR3: TGCAGCGCGGGGGATAATGAGCAGTTCTTC.

V is TRBV20-1 and J is TRBJ2-3; D not resolved. The ends were cut back, 6 bases at V and 1 base at J, with 17 bases in the middle. The length of the CDR3 is 15 residues. Looked up from germline, CDR1 is DFQATT and CDR2 is SNEGSKA (reference sequence). DNA for the CDR3: TGCAGTGCACGTAACGTGGTTTTGGGCACAGATACGCAGTATTTT. Residues: CSARNVVLGTDTQYF.

The V and J genes are TRBV12-5 and TRBJ2-3; the D gene is possibly TRBD2 (5 bases). Per germline, CDR1 LGHNT and CDR2 FRNRAP. This CDR3 has 14 amino acids. The V and J ends lost 3 bases and 5 bases respectively, with 12 bases between them. CDR3 in DNA: TGTGCTAGTGGTTTAAGGGCAGGAGGAGATACGCAGTATTTT. Amino acids: CASGLRAGGDTQYF.

This chain links TRBV2 with TRBJ2-7, with 8 bases fitting TRBD2. CDR1 and CDR2 (germline): SNHLY, FYNNEI. V gave up 5 bases and J gave up 4 bases; unmatched junction bases: 10. The CDR3 is 15 amino acids. CDR3 sequence reads: CASSREAGDRYEQYF. CDR3 bases: TGTGCCAGCAGTAGAGAAGCGGGAGATAGATACGAGCAGTACTTC.

This rearrangement joins TRBV28 to TRBJ1-4; 8 bases fit TRBD1. Per the germline V gene, CDR1 is MDHEN and CDR2 is SYDVKM. There are 16 residues in the CDR3. The junction had 5 bases not matched to a gene; V was cut back by 3 bases and J by 2 bases. The CDR3 DNA follows: TGTGCCAGCAGTTTCGGGGGACAGGCGACTAATGAAAAACTGTTTTTT. Its protein is CASSFGGQATNEKLFF. The variable domain in full, with the rest retrieved from reference TRBV28 and TRBJ1-4, is DVKVTQSSRYLVKRTGEKVFLECVQDMDHENMFWYRQDPGLGLRLIYFSYDVKMKEKGDIPEGYSVSREKKERFSLILESASTNQTSMYLCASSFGGQATNEKLFFGSGTQLSVL.

The V call is TRBV11-2, the J call TRBJ2-1, with 12 positions matching TRBD2. The CDR3 sequence is 16 residues long. Germline values: CDR1 SGHAT, CDR2 FQNNGV. J was trimmed by 4 bases and V by 1 base; bases with no gene match: 2. CDR3 sequence (DNA): TGTGCCAGCAGCTTAGTCGGACTAGCGGGGTACAATGAGCAGTTCTTC. Its translation: CASSLVGLAGYNEQFF. Variable domain in full (rest from reference TRBV11-2 and TRBJ2-1): EAGVAQSPRYKIIEKRQSVAFWCNPISGHATLYWYQQILGQGPKLLIQFQNNGVVDDSQLPKDRFSAERLKGVDSTLKIQPAKLEDSAVYLCASSLVGLAGYNEQFFGPGTRLTVL.

The CDR3 sequence: CASSSDPGRRNTEAFF. The CDR3 region has the DNA TGTGCCAGCAGCTCGGATCCGGGACGGAGAAACACTGAAGCTTTCTTT. The V gene is TRBV11-3, the J gene TRBJ1-1; possible D gene TRBD1, 5 bases. With 4 bases removed from V and 2 bases from J, the gap between germline ends came to 17 bases. This CDR3 contains 16 residues. Per germline, CDR1 SGHNT and CDR2 YENEEA.

V gene TRBV6-1 combines with J gene TRBJ2-2; D is possibly TRBD1 (5 bases). Germline CDR1 MNHNS, CDR2 SASEGT. The CDR3 consists of 14 residues. V was trimmed by 4 bases and J by 3 bases, leaving 9 bases between them. The CDR3 coding sequence is TGTGCCAGCAGTGGGGGCGCGGACACCGGGGAGCTGTTTTTT. It codes for CASSGGADTGELFF.

Only a few counts were recorded for this clonotype. The chain is built from TRBV18 and TRBJ2-3, with D unresolved. The CDR3 sequence is 13 residues long. The V and J ends lost 4 bases and 5 bases respectively, with 10 bases between them. Germline CDR1 KGHSH, CDR2 LQKENI. CDR3 bases: TGTGCCAGCTCACGAAAGACGGGAGATACGCAGTATTTT. Translation gives CASSRKTGDTQYF.

This clonotype occurred a few times. In nucleotides, the CDR3 is TGTGCCATGGGTCCACGTAACAATGAGCAGTTCTTC. Protein sequence: CAMGPRNNEQFF. This sequence joins TRBV10-3 and TRBJ2-1; the D is unclear. This CDR3 spans 12 amino acids. V lost 9 bases and J lost 5, with 11 bases in between. The germline V gene encodes CDR1 ENHRY and CDR2 SYGVKD.

This sequence joins TRBV19 and TRBJ1-5; the D gene is possibly TRBD1 (6 bases). V was shortened by 5 bases and J by 0 bases, with 11 bases between the two germline ends. The CDR3 sequence is 15 residues long. Per germline, CDR1 LNHDA and CDR2 SQIVND (reference sequence). The CDR3 nucleotides read TGTGCCAGTAGTGTGGGGGCCATTAGCAATCAGCCCCAGCATTTT. Protein product: CASSVGAISNQPQHF.

This chain uses TRBV29-1 with TRBJ2-7, with 9 bases identical to TRBD1. The V gene's germline CDR1 is SQVTM and CDR2 ANQGSEA. J gave up 3 bases and V 3 bases, and 6 bases lay outside the gene matches. The CDR3 is made up of 14 amino acids. CDR3 coding DNA: TGCAGCGTTGAGGAAACAGGGGGCGACTACGAGCAGTACTTC. Protein product: CSVEETGGDYEQYF.

The chain joins TRBV2 to TRBJ1-2; D uncertain. CDR1 SNHLY and CDR2 FYNNEI come from the germline V gene. V lost 3 bases and J 5 bases, leaving 13 bases between the germline ends. The CDR3 loop spans 14 amino acids. CDR3 amino acids: CASSERVQDYGYTF. The CDR3 DNA reads TGTGCCAGCAGTGAGCGTGTTCAGGATTATGGCTACACCTTC.

The rearrangement uses TRBV20-1 and TRBJ2-1, with TRBD2 as a possible D gene (5 bases). V was trimmed by 5 bases and J by 4 bases, leaving 9 bases between them. The CDR3 contains 12 residues. The V gene's germline CDR1 is DFQATT and CDR2 SNEGSKA (reference sequence). CDR3 in DNA: TGCAGTGCTCCGGACTGGTACAATGAGCAGTTCTTC. Residues: CSAPDWYNEQFF.

This sequence joins TRBV18 and TRBJ2-3; D possibly corresponds to TRBD2 (6 bases). Trimming shortened V by 2 bases and J by 4 bases, and 10 bases separated the two germline ends. Germline V gives CDR1 KGHSH, CDR2 LQKENI. The CDR3 contains 14 residues. CDR3 sequence: CASSPGRMADTQYF. The CDR3 bases are TGTGCCAGCTCACCAGGGAGGATGGCAGATACGCAGTATTTT. The whole variable domain, filled in from reference TRBV18 and TRBJ2-3, reads NAGVMQNPRHLVRRRGQEARLRCSPMKGHSHVYWYRQLPEEGLKFMVYLQKENIIDESGMPKERFSAEFPKEGPSILRIQQVVRGDSAAYFCASSPGRMADTQYFGPGTRLTVL.

This chain uses TRBV29-1 with TRBJ2-3; the D is unclear. The CDR3 covers 13 residues. Germline V gives CDR1 SQVTM, CDR2 ANQGSEA. V was trimmed by 5 bases and J by 2 bases, leaving 11 bases between them. CDR3 protein: CSVQAPSTDTQYF. The CDR3 DNA is TGCAGCGTTCAAGCCCCTTCCACAGATACGCAGTATTTT.